This T cell receptor beta chain stems from a study of cytotoxic CD8 clonotypes in ibrutinib-treated CLL. Overall study context: Some 10 relapsed/refractory, over 14 treatment-naive; around 18 IGHV unmutated.

Method: immunoSEQ multiplex PCR; TCRdb's copy keeps in-frame clones and lacks some. The sample records hundreds of thousands of clones, 67% being singletons. This clone has more than one count but fewer than ten. The sequence derives from a human donor with chronic lymphocytic leukemia. Sequences were derived from PBMCs, sampled after 36 months of ibrutinib treatment.

The CDR3 sequence is CASSLRIDNGYTF. CDR3 bases: TGTGCCAGTAGCCTTAGGATAGACAATGGCTACACCTTC. The chain employs TRBV19 and TRBJ1-2; D gene uncertain. V lost 6 bases, J lost 6 bases, and 14 bases lay in between. Germline V gives CDR1 LNHDA, CDR2 SQIVND (reference sequence). This CDR3 has 13 amino acids.